The entry below gives a single T cell receptor beta chain sequence along with its context. What it recognizes is unknown. PCR was performed a second time for roughly 7 to 11 cycles using a sample-barcoded 5' primer and a J-beta primer mix. TCRdb redid the calling of the 5' RACE reads with MiXCR, one entry per CDR3 protein. Of 1.5 million to 2 million distinct CDR3 sequences in the sample, 28% were seen once. This entry comes from a study of blood T cells in healthy people across ages. The CDR3 consists of 16 residues. Trimming took 5 bases from V and 3 from J; bases not matched to a gene: 7. The germline V gene has CDR1 SGHTA and CDR2 FQGNSA. Study findings and constraints: TCR beta diversity was tightly associated with the proportion of naive T cells.

The rearrangement links TRBV7-2 to TRBJ1-6; TRBD1 matches 7 bases. The material sequenced was blood. This clonotype was sampled from a woman aged 25 to 39 in good health. The CDR3 region has the DNA TGTGCCAGCAGCCCACAGGGGAGCGGCTATAATTCACCCCTCCACTTT. This sequence encodes CASSPQGSGYNSPLHF.